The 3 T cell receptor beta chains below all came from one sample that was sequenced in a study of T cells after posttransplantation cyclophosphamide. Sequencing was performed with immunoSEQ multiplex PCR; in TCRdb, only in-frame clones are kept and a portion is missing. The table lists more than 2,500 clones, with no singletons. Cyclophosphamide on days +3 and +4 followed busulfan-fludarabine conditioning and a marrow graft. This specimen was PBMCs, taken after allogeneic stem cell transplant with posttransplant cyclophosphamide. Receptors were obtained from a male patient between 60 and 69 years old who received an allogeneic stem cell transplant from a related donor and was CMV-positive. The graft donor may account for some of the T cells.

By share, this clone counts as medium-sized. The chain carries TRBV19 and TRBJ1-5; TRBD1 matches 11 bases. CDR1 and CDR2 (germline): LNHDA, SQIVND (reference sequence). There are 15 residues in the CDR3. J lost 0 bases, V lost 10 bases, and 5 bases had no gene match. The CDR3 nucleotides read TGTGCCACCCGGACAGGGGGCGGTAGCAATCAGCCCCAGCATTTT. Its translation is CATRTGGGSNQPQHF.

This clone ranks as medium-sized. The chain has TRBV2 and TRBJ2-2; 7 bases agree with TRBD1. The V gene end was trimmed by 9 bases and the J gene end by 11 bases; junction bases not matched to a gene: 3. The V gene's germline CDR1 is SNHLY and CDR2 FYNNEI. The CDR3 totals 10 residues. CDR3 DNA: TGTGCCAGAGGGGGCGAAGAGCTGTTTTTT. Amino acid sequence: CARGGEELFF.

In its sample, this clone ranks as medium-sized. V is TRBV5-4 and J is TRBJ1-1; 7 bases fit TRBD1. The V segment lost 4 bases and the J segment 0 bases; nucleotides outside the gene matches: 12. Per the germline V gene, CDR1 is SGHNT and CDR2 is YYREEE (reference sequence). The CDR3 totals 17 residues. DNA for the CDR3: TGTGCCAGCAGCGGACCCAACAGGGGTCGGATGAACACTGAAGCTTTCTTT. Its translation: CASSGPNRGRMNTEAFF. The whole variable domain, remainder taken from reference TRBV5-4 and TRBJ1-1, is ETGVTQSPTHLIKTRGQQVTLRCSSQSGHNTVSWYQQALGQGPQFIFQYYREEENGRGNFPPRFSGLQFPNYSSELNVNALELDDSALYLCASSGPNRGRMNTEAFFGQGTRLTVV.